This is a list of T cell receptor beta chains from one sample in a study of cytomegalovirus exposure and HLA in healthy donors. Sequencing was performed with immunoSEQ multiplex PCR; in TCRdb, only in-frame clones are kept and a portion is missing. Here the sample spans roughly 100,000 clones, around 78% being singletons. The sequencing sample was made of PBMCs. Receptor source: a male donor in good health and CMV-seronegative. Both conserved end residues are trimmed from each CDR3. The order of the fields is CDR3 length, J gene, V gene, CDR3 protein.

len: 13; j_gene: TRBJ2-5; v_gene: TRBV5-1; CDR3aa: ASSLGGAGQETQY
len: 10; j_gene: TRBJ2-2; v_gene: TRBV7-9; CDR3aa: ASSIKTGELF
len: 12; j_gene: TRBJ2-2; v_gene: TRBV9; CDR3aa: ASSVTGPTGELF
len: 13; j_gene: TRBJ2-5; v_gene: TRBV5-3; CDR3aa: ASSFLNTGGETQY
len: 13; j_gene: TRBJ1-4; v_gene: TRBV15; CDR3aa: ATSRRDTANEKLF
len: 11; j_gene: TRBJ1-5; v_gene: TRBV18; CDR3aa: ASSPENMGAQH
len: 12; j_gene: TRBJ2-3; v_gene: TRBV6-5; CDR3aa: ASSQASFPDTQY
len: 12; j_gene: TRBJ2-4; v_gene: TRBV9; CDR3aa: ASSVGGSPNIQY
len: 12; j_gene: TRBJ2-1; v_gene: TRBV19; CDR3aa: ASSIDGLAGEQF
len: 12; j_gene: TRBJ2-5; v_gene: TRBV6-5; CDR3aa: ASSTGTGRETQY
len: 13; j_gene: TRBJ2-3; v_gene: TRBV11-2; CDR3aa: ASSSLAGGADTQY
len: 14; j_gene: TRBJ2-1; v_gene: TRBV4-1; CDR3aa: ASSQEPSGRLDEQF
len: 12; j_gene: .; v_gene: TRBV5-1; CDR3aa: ASSLGTTFYEQY
len: 12; j_gene: TRBJ1-2; v_gene: TRBV10-1; CDR3aa: ASSETGGNYGYT
len: 11; j_gene: TRBJ1-5; v_gene: TRBV7-7; CDR3aa: ASSPTQAQPQH
len: 13; j_gene: TRBJ2-1; v_gene: TRBV5-4; CDR3aa: ASSTGLAGFNEQF
len: 11; j_gene: TRBJ1-6; v_gene: TRBV6-1; CDR3aa: ASSGQPNSPLH
len: 11; j_gene: TRBJ2-5; v_gene: TRBV9; CDR3aa: ATPGQGSETQY
len: 10; j_gene: TRBJ2-2; v_gene: TRBV28; CDR3aa: ASSLLPGELF
len: 15; j_gene: TRBJ2-1; v_gene: TRBV11-2; CDR3aa: ASSSRTSGSINNEQF
len: 11; j_gene: TRBJ2-7; v_gene: TRBV9; CDR3aa: ASSEDSDLLEY
len: 11; j_gene: TRBJ2-7; v_gene: TRBV4-3; CDR3aa: ASSHLDRAEQY
len: 11; j_gene: TRBJ2-2; v_gene: TRBV30; CDR3aa: ASGTGATGELF
len: 13; j_gene: TRBJ2-7; v_gene: TRBV7-6; CDR3aa: ASSPGSGGLNEQY
len: 11; j_gene: TRBJ1-1; v_gene: TRBV2; CDR3aa: ASSEEGKAEAF
len: 16; j_gene: TRBJ2-3; v_gene: TRBV15; CDR3aa: ATSRDFPAGGLLDTQY
len: 12; j_gene: TRBJ2-5; v_gene: TRBV7-6; CDR3aa: ASSRGTGQETQY
len: 15; j_gene: TRBJ2-3; v_gene: TRBV10-3; CDR3aa: AISLNVGSGTTDTQY
len: 13; j_gene: TRBJ1-2; v_gene: TRBV10-2; CDR3aa: ASSESNQGRYGYT
len: 12; j_gene: TRBJ2-7; v_gene: TRBV28; CDR3aa: ASSFSGESYEQY
len: 11; j_gene: TRBJ2-5; v_gene: TRBV7-9; CDR3aa: ASSPPVAREQY
len: 16; j_gene: TRBJ2-1; v_gene: TRBV7-9; CDR3aa: ASSSKTMTASSYNEQF
len: 13; j_gene: TRBJ2-3; v_gene: TRBV6-5; CDR3aa: ASSSGPRRADTQY
len: 13; j_gene: TRBJ1-4; v_gene: TRBV7-9; CDR3aa: ASSLAPATNEKLF
len: 12; j_gene: TRBJ2-7; v_gene: TRBV5-1; CDR3aa: ASSPTSGSTEQY
len: 11; j_gene: TRBJ2-1; v_gene: TRBV29-1; CDR3aa: SALEFSYNEQF
len: 15; j_gene: TRBJ2-3; v_gene: TRBV4-2; CDR3aa: ASSPPGGLAGTDTQY
len: 13; j_gene: .; v_gene: TRBV7-2; CDR3aa: ASSSPSLPRYEQY
len: 14; j_gene: TRBJ2-3; v_gene: TRBV18; CDR3aa: ASSLQQFSSTDTQY
len: 14; j_gene: .; v_gene: TRBV7-9; CDR3aa: ASSFPGQASSYEQY
len: 13; j_gene: TRBJ2-1; v_gene: TRBV11-2; CDR3aa: ASITTGDGYNEQF
len: 13; j_gene: TRBJ2-2; v_gene: TRBV18; CDR3aa: ASSYSSGSPGELF
len: 13; j_gene: TRBJ1-2; v_gene: TRBV18; CDR3aa: ASSPPQGEEYGYT
len: 14; j_gene: TRBJ2-1; v_gene: TRBV5-6; CDR3aa: ASSHGTSVSYNEQF